These T cell receptor beta chains were read from a single sample in a study of T cell repertoires in cytomegalovirus infection. TCRdb processed the reads anew with MiXCR; each CDR3 protein has one entry. The data show about 300,000 distinct CDR3 sequences, with roughly a quarter seen just once and 14% held by the top ten. The sample taken for sequencing was PBMCs. All receptors derive from a human donor in good health (CMV status not recorded). Some clones in this sample may be carry-over from other donors' samples. The CDR3 runs from the conserved cysteine through the conserved F or W. A D gene is named only where the DNA matches it firmly. The size field is filled for only some rows; it gives once, few, many or a size class.

d_gene: NA; j_gene: TRBJ2-1; abundance: NA; len: 18; v_gene: TRBV6-5; CDR3nt: TGTGCCAGCAGTCGCCTCCAACGGGCACAACAAGAGGGGAATGAGCAGTTCTTC; CDR3aa: CASSRLQRAQQEGNEQFF
d_gene: NA; j_gene: TRBJ2-1; abundance: many; len: 14; v_gene: TRBV11-2; CDR3nt: TGTGCCAGCAGCTTAGCCGGGGCAGCTAATGAGCAGTTCTTC; CDR3aa: CASSLAGAANEQFF
d_gene: NA; j_gene: TRBJ2-1; abundance: few; len: 15; v_gene: TRBV7-8; CDR3nt: TGTGCCAGCAGAAATCGCATCCGGGGACGCAATGAGCAGTTCTTC; CDR3aa: CASRNRIRGRNEQFF
d_gene: NA; j_gene: TRBJ1-5; abundance: NA; len: 14; v_gene: TRBV5-1; CDR3nt: TGCGCCAGCAGCTTGTCTGGGACCAATCAGCCCCAGCATTTT; CDR3aa: CASSLSGTNQPQHF
d_gene: NA; j_gene: TRBJ2-5; abundance: few; len: 17; v_gene: TRBV4-3; CDR3nt: TGCGCCAGCAGCCAAGTGGGAACAGGGTACGGTCCAAAGACCCAGTACTTC; CDR3aa: CASSQVGTGYGPKTQYF
d_gene: NA; j_gene: TRBJ2-7; abundance: NA; len: 13; v_gene: TRBV18; CDR3nt: TGTGCCAGCTCACCGGACTCTATAGACGGGCAGTACTTC; CDR3aa: CASSPDSIDGQYF
d_gene: TRBD2; j_gene: TRBJ2-7; abundance: few; len: 12; v_gene: TRBV20-1; CDR3nt: TGCAGTGCTACGGGGGGAAACTACGAGCAGTACTTC; CDR3aa: CSATGGNYEQYF
d_gene: NA; j_gene: TRBJ2-7; abundance: NA; len: 13; v_gene: TRBV6-1; CDR3nt: TGTGCCAGCAGTTTCGTGGGTGGATACGAGCAGTACTTC; CDR3aa: CASSFVGGYEQYF
d_gene: NA; j_gene: TRBJ2-3; abundance: few; len: 12; v_gene: TRBV10-3; CDR3nt: TGTGCCATCAGCCAGGGTGGAGATACGCAGTATTTT; CDR3aa: CAISQGGDTQYF
d_gene: NA; j_gene: TRBJ2-2; abundance: NA; len: 16; v_gene: TRBV6-5; CDR3nt: TGTGCCAGCAGTGCGTTAGGTGGGGCCAGCACCGGGGAGCTGTTTTTT; CDR3aa: CASSALGGASTGELFF
d_gene: TRBD2; j_gene: TRBJ2-1; abundance: many; len: 15; v_gene: TRBV11-2; CDR3nt: TGTGCCAGCAGCCCCGTCGGACTAGCGCCGAATGAGCAGTTCTTC; CDR3aa: CASSPVGLAPNEQFF
d_gene: NA; j_gene: TRBJ1-6; abundance: NA; len: 13; v_gene: TRBV7-3; CDR3nt: TGTGCCAGCAGCGTAACGGAGAATTCACCCCTCCACTTT; CDR3aa: CASSVTENSPLHF
d_gene: NA; j_gene: TRBJ2-3; abundance: NA; len: 11; v_gene: TRBV29-1; CDR3nt: TGCAGCGTTGGCTCCACAGATACGCAGTATTTT; CDR3aa: CSVGSTDTQYF
d_gene: NA; j_gene: TRBJ2-5; abundance: NA; len: 14; v_gene: TRBV28; CDR3nt: TGTGCCAGCAGCCGGACACGAAGACAAGAGACCCAGTACTTC; CDR3aa: CASSRTRRQETQYF
d_gene: TRBD2; j_gene: TRBJ2-5; abundance: many; len: 17; v_gene: TRBV6-1; CDR3nt: TGTGCCAGCAGTACGACACTAGCGGGGGGCCTGAAAGAGACCCAGTACTTC; CDR3aa: CASSTTLAGGLKETQYF
d_gene: NA; j_gene: TRBJ1-5; abundance: NA; len: 13; v_gene: TRBV28; CDR3nt: TGTGCCATCCGTGGACGGCGCAATCAGCCCCAGCATTTT; CDR3aa: CAIRGRRNQPQHF
d_gene: NA; j_gene: TRBJ2-5; abundance: NA; len: 15; v_gene: TRBV11-2; CDR3nt: TGTGCCAGCAGCTCGGACCCCAGGGGCGCGGAGACCCAGTACTTC; CDR3aa: CASSSDPRGAETQYF
d_gene: TRBD1; j_gene: TRBJ2-2; abundance: NA; len: 16; v_gene: TRBV11-2; CDR3nt: TGTGCCAGCAGCCCATTCAAACAGGGGGCCGACGGGGAGCTGTTTTTT; CDR3aa: CASSPFKQGADGELFF
d_gene: TRBD2; j_gene: TRBJ2-3; abundance: few; len: 12; v_gene: TRBV20-1; CDR3nt: TGCAGTTTCGGGGGGGGGATAGATACGCAGTATTTT; CDR3aa: CSFGGGIDTQYF
d_gene: TRBD2; j_gene: TRBJ2-1; abundance: NA; len: 11; v_gene: TRBV19; CDR3nt: TGTGCCAGCAAAAGCGGGGGAAGGCTGTTCTTC; CDR3aa: CASKSGGRLFF
d_gene: NA; j_gene: TRBJ1-2; abundance: NA; len: 14; v_gene: TRBV28; CDR3nt: TGTGCCAGCAGTTCAGGGGCCGGTAACTATGGCTACACCTTC; CDR3aa: CASSSGAGNYGYTF
d_gene: TRBD1; j_gene: TRBJ2-1; abundance: few; len: 16; v_gene: TRBV6-2/TRBV6-3; CDR3nt: TGTGCCAGCAGTTACGGACAGGGAGCGACCTACAATGAGCAGTTCTTC; CDR3aa: CASSYGQGATYNEQFF
d_gene: NA; j_gene: TRBJ2-5; abundance: NA; len: 13; v_gene: TRBV28; CDR3nt: TGTGCCACCACCCCCCCGGACCAAGAGACCCAGTACTTC; CDR3aa: CATTPPDQETQYF
d_gene: NA; j_gene: TRBJ1-6; abundance: many; len: 17; v_gene: TRBV28; CDR3nt: TGTGCCAGCAGTTTCGACTGGGAGGGCTCCTATAATTCACCCCTCCACTTT; CDR3aa: CASSFDWEGSYNSPLHF
d_gene: NA; j_gene: TRBJ2-2; abundance: NA; len: 16; v_gene: TRBV24-1; CDR3nt: TGTGCCACCAGTGATTATCGCCAGGGCGCCACCGGGGAGCTGTTTTTT; CDR3aa: CATSDYRQGATGELFF
d_gene: TRBD2; j_gene: TRBJ2-2; abundance: NA; len: 15; v_gene: TRBV20-1; CDR3nt: TGCAGTGCTGGGGGTTGGGGGAGGGACACCGGGGAGCTGTTTTTT; CDR3aa: CSAGGWGRDTGELFF
d_gene: NA; j_gene: TRBJ2-1; abundance: many; len: 16; v_gene: TRBV11-3; CDR3nt: TGTGCCAGCACCCAAGGGGGGGGCGCGTCCTACAATGAGCAGTTCTTC; CDR3aa: CASTQGGGASYNEQFF
d_gene: TRBD2; j_gene: TRBJ2-3; abundance: few; len: 15; v_gene: TRBV6-1; CDR3nt: TGTGCCAGCAGAATAGCGGGTGCTAGCACAGATACGCAGTATTTT; CDR3aa: CASRIAGASTDTQYF
d_gene: NA; j_gene: TRBJ1-1; abundance: few; len: 13; v_gene: TRBV6-4; CDR3nt: TGTGCCAGCAGTGACGGTCAGGACGCTGAAGCTTTCTTT; CDR3aa: CASSDGQDAEAFF
d_gene: NA; j_gene: TRBJ2-5; abundance: NA; len: 13; v_gene: TRBV7-9; CDR3nt: TGTGCCAGCAGCCATACCAGGGGAGAGACCCAGTACTTC; CDR3aa: CASSHTRGETQYF
d_gene: TRBD2; j_gene: TRBJ2-3; abundance: many; len: 15; v_gene: TRBV7-9; CDR3nt: TGTGCCAGCAGCCCCGGCACTAGCGACACAGATACGCAGTATTTT; CDR3aa: CASSPGTSDTDTQYF
d_gene: NA; j_gene: TRBJ2-7; abundance: NA; len: 14; v_gene: TRBV7-2; CDR3nt: TGTGCCAGCAGCTTAGTTGTGGCAGAAGACGAGCAGTACTTC; CDR3aa: CASSLVVAEDEQYF
d_gene: NA; j_gene: TRBJ1-4; abundance: few; len: 16; v_gene: TRBV11-2; CDR3nt: TGTGCCAGCAGCCCATTAGGAACAGCAACTAATGAAAAACTGTTTTTT; CDR3aa: CASSPLGTATNEKLFF
d_gene: TRBD2; j_gene: TRBJ2-1; abundance: many; len: 13; v_gene: TRBV7-2; CDR3nt: TGTGCCAGCAGCTCCGGGACTAGCGTGGAGCAGTTCTTC; CDR3aa: CASSSGTSVEQFF
d_gene: NA; j_gene: TRBJ2-7; abundance: NA; len: 14; v_gene: TRBV7-8; CDR3nt: TGTGCCAGCAGCTTAAGGACAAGGAGCTACGAGCAGTACTTC; CDR3aa: CASSLRTRSYEQYF
d_gene: TRBD2; j_gene: TRBJ2-7; abundance: NA; len: 16; v_gene: TRBV27; CDR3nt: TGTGCCAGCAGTTCACCGGTAGCGGGAGTAACCTACGAGCAGTACTTC; CDR3aa: CASSSPVAGVTYEQYF
d_gene: TRBD1; j_gene: TRBJ2-7; abundance: NA; len: 14; v_gene: TRBV29-1; CDR3nt: TGCAGCGTTGTGGGGACAGAGAACTCCTACGAGCAGTACTTC; CDR3aa: CSVVGTENSYEQYF
d_gene: NA; j_gene: TRBJ2-5; abundance: few; len: 16; v_gene: TRBV5-1; CDR3nt: TGCGCCAGCAGCTTGTTCGGGACAAGTATCCAAGAGACCCAGTACTTC; CDR3aa: CASSLFGTSIQETQYF
d_gene: NA; j_gene: TRBJ2-2; abundance: many; len: 15; v_gene: TRBV7-7; CDR3nt: TGTGCTAGCAGCCCAGGGACCCCGAACACCGGGGAGCTGTTTTTT; CDR3aa: CASSPGTPNTGELFF
d_gene: NA; j_gene: TRBJ2-2; abundance: many; len: 13; v_gene: TRBV6-1; CDR3nt: TGTGCCAGCAGGTCCGCAGGGACCGGGGAGCTGTTTTTT; CDR3aa: CASRSAGTGELFF
d_gene: NA; j_gene: TRBJ2-4; abundance: many; len: 13; v_gene: TRBV7-8; CDR3nt: TGTGCCAGCAGCCTTGGCGGCCCAAACATTCAGTACTTC; CDR3aa: CASSLGGPNIQYF
d_gene: NA; j_gene: TRBJ2-6; abundance: NA; len: 15; v_gene: TRBV12-3/TRBV12-4; CDR3nt: TGTGCCACATTAATTATTCTACCTGGGGCCAACGTCCTGACTTTC; CDR3aa: CATLIILPGANVLTF
d_gene: NA; j_gene: TRBJ2-5; abundance: NA; len: 10; v_gene: TRBV6-1; CDR3nt: TGTGCCAGCGGAAATTCGGCCCAGTACTTC; CDR3aa: CASGNSAQYF
d_gene: NA; j_gene: TRBJ1-5; abundance: many; len: 15; v_gene: TRBV28; CDR3nt: TGTGCCAGCAGTTTACTTTGGGTCGGCAATCAGCCCCAGCATTTT; CDR3aa: CASSLLWVGNQPQHF
d_gene: NA; j_gene: TRBJ2-3; abundance: few; len: 13; v_gene: TRBV5-6; CDR3nt: TGTGCCAGCAGCCGGGTACCGCGTGGTACGCAGTATTTT; CDR3aa: CASSRVPRGTQYF
d_gene: NA; j_gene: TRBJ1-1; abundance: few; len: 15; v_gene: TRBV11-2; CDR3nt: TGTGCCAGCAGCTTAGAGCCGACGGGGGGTAAGGAAGCTTTCTTT; CDR3aa: CASSLEPTGGKEAFF
d_gene: TRBD2; j_gene: TRBJ2-1; abundance: few; len: 16; v_gene: TRBV20-1; CDR3nt: TGCAGTGCTAGAGGGACCCTAGCGGGGGGGCAACGGGAGCAGTTCTTC; CDR3aa: CSARGTLAGGQREQFF